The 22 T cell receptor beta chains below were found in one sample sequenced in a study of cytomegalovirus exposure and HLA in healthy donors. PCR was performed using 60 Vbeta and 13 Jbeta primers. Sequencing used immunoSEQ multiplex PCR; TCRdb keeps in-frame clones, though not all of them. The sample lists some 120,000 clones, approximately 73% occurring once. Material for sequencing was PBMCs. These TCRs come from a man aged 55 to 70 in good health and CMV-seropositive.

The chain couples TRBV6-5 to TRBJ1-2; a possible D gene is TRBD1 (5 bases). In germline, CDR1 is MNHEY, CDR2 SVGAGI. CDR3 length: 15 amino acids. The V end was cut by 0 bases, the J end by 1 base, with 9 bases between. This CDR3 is CASSYSQDNNYGYTF. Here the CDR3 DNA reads TGTGCCAGCAGTTACTCACAGGACAATAACTATGGCTACACCTTC.

Here the CDR3 reads CASSEIGDTYNEQFF. Here the CDR3 DNA reads TGTGCCAGCAGTGAAATTGGGGACACCTACAATGAGCAGTTCTTC. This chain links TRBV6-1 with TRBJ2-1, with D possibly TRBD1 on 6 matching bases. V lost 2 bases and J lost 2, with 10 bases in between. This CDR3 contains 15 residues. The germline CDR1 and CDR2 sequences are MNHNS and SASEGT.

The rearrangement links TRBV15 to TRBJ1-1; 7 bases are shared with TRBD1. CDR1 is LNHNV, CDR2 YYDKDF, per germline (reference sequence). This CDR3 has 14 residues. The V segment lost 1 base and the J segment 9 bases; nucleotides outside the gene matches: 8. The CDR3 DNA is TGTGCCACCAGCAGAGGGCAGGGACAGACCCAAGCTTTCTTT. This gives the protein CATSRGQGQTQAFF.

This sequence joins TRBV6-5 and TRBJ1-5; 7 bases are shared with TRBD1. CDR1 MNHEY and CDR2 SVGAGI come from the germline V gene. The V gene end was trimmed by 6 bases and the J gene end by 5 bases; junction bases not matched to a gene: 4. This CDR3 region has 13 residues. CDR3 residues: CASSGTVYQPQHF. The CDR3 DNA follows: TGTGCCAGCAGCGGGACAGTATATCAGCCCCAGCATTTT.

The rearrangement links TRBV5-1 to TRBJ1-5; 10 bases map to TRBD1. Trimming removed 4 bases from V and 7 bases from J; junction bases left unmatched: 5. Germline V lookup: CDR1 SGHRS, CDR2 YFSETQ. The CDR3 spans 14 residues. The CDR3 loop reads CASSLDRGQQPQHF. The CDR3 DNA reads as TGCGCCAGCAGCCTCGACAGGGGGCAGCAGCCCCAGCATTTT.

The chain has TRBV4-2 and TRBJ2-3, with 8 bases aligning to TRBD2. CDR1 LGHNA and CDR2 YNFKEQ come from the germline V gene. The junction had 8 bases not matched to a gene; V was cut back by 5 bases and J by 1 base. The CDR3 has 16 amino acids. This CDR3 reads CASSSQAGARTDTQYF. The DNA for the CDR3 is TGTGCCAGCAGCTCACAAGCGGGGGCACGCACAGATACGCAGTATTTT.

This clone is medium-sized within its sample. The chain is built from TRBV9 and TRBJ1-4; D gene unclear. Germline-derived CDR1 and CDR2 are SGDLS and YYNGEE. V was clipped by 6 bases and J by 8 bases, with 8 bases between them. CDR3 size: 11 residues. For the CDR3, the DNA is TGTGCCAGCAACGCAGGAGAAAAACTGTTTTTT. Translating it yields CASNAGEKLFF.

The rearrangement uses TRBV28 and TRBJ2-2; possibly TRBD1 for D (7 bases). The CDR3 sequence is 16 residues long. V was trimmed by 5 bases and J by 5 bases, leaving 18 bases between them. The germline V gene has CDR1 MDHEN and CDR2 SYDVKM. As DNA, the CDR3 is TGTGCCAGCAGTATATCCGCCCAGGGGGGTACCGGGGAGCTGTTTTTT. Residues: CASSISAQGGTGELFF.

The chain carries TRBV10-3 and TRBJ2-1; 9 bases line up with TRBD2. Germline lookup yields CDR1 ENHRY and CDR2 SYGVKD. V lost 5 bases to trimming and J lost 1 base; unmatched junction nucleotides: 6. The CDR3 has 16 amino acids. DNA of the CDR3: TGTGCCATCAGTAACCTAGCGGGGCGATCCTACAATGAGCAGTTCTTC. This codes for CAISNLAGRSYNEQFF.

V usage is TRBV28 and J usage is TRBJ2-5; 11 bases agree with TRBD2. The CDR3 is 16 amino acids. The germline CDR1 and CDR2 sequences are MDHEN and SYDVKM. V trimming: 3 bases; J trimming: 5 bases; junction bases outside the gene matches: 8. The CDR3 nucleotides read TGTGCCAGCAGTTTTTCGGCGACTAGCGGGGATGAGACCCAGTACTTC. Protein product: CASSFSATSGDETQYF.

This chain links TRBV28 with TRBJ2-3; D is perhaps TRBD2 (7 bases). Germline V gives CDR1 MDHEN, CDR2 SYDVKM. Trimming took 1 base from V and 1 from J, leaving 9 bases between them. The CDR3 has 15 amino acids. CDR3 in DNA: TGTGCCAGCAGTTTATCGGGGGGCGGCACAGATACGCAGTATTTT. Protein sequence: CASSLSGGGTDTQYF.

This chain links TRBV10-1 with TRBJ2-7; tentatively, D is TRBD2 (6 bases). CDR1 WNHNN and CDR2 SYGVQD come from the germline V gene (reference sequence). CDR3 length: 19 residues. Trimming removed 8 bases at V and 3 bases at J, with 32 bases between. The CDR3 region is CASSLRDLKYSGLYYEQYF. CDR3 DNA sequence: TGCGCCAGCTCACTCCGGGACTTGAAGTATTCTGGGCTATACTACGAGCAGTACTTC.

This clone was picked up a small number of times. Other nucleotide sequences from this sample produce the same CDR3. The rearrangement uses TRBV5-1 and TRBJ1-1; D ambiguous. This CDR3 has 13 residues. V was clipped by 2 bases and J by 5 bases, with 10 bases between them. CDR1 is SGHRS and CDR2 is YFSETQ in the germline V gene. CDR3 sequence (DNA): TGCGCCAGCAGCTTACGAGGAGGTACTGAAGCTTTCTTT. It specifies CASSLRGGTEAFF. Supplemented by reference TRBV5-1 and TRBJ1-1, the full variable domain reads KAGVTQTPRYLIKTRGQQVTLSCSPISGHRSVSWYQQTPGQGLQFLFEYFSETQRNKGNFPGRFSGRQFSNSRSEMNVSTLELGDSALYLCASSLRGGTEAFFGQGTRLTVV.

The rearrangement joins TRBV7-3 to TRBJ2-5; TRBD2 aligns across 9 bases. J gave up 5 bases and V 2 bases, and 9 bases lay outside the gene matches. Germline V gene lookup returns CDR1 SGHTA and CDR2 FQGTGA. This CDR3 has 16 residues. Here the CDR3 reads CASSLDSSSGAETQYF. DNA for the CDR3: TGTGCCAGCAGCTTAGACTCCTCTAGCGGGGCGGAGACCCAGTACTTC. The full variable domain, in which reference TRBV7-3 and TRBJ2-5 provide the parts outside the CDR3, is GAGVSQTPSNKVTEKGKYVELRCDPISGHTALYWYRQSLGQGPEFLIYFQGTGAADDSGLPNDRFFAVRPEGSVSTLKIQRTERGDSAVYLCASSLDSSSGAETQYFGPGTRLLVL.

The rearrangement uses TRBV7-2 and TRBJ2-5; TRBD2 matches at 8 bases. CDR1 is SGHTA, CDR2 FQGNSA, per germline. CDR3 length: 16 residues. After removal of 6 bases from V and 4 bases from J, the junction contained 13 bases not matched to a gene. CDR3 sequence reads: CASSPLGAGARETQYF. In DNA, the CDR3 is TGTGCCAGCAGTCCCCTCGGAGCGGGGGCAAGAGAGACCCAGTACTTC.

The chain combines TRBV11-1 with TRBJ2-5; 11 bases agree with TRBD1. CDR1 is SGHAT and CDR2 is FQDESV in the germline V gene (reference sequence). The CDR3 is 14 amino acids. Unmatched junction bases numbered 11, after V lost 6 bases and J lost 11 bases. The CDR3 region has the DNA TGTGCCAGCAGTACGGACAGGGGGCCGTGGGAGCAGTACTTC. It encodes CASSTDRGPWEQYF.

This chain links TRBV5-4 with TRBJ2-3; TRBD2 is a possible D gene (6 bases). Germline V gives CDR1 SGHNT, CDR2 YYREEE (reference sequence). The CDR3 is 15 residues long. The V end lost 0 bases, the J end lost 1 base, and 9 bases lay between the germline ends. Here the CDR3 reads CASSLGWGGTDTQYF. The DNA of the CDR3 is TGTGCCAGCAGCTTGGGTTGGGGGGGCACAGATACGCAGTATTTT.

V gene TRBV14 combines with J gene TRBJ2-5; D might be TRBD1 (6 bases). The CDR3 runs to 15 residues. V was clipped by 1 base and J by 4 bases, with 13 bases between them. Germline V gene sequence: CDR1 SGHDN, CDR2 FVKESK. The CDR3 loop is CASSQGQGLGETQYF. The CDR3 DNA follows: TGTGCCAGCAGCCAAGGTCAGGGGCTGGGAGAGACCCAGTACTTC.

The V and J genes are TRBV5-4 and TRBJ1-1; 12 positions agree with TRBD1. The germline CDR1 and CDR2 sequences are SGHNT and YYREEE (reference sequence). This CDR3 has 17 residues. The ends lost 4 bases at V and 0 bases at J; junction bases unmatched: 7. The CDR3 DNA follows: TGTGCCAGCAGCCGGCCCGGGACAGGGGGCCTGAACACTGAAGCTTTCTTT. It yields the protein CASSRPGTGGLNTEAFF.

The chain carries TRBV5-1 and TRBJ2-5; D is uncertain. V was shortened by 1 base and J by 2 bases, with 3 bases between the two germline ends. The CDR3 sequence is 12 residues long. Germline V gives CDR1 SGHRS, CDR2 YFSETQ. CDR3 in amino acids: CASSLSQETQYF. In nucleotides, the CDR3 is TGCGCCAGCAGCTTGTCGCAAGAGACCCAGTACTTC.

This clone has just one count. The CDR3 sequence: CASSGGTGGFTDTQYF. In DNA, the CDR3 is TGTGCCAGTAGCGGTGGGACAGGGGGCTTTACAGATACGCAGTATTTT. V gene TRBV19 combines with J gene TRBJ2-3, with 12 bases identical to TRBD1. The CDR3 covers 16 residues. The V gene's germline CDR1 is LNHDA and CDR2 SQIVND (reference sequence). The junction had 7 bases not matched to a gene; V was cut back by 6 bases and J by 3 bases.

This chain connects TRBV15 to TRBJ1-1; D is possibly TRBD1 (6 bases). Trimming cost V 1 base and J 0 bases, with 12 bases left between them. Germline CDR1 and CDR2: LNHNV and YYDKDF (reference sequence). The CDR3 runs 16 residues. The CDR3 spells CATSRGTAALNTEAFF. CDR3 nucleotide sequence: TGTGCCACCAGCAGAGGGACAGCTGCGTTGAACACTGAAGCTTTCTTT.